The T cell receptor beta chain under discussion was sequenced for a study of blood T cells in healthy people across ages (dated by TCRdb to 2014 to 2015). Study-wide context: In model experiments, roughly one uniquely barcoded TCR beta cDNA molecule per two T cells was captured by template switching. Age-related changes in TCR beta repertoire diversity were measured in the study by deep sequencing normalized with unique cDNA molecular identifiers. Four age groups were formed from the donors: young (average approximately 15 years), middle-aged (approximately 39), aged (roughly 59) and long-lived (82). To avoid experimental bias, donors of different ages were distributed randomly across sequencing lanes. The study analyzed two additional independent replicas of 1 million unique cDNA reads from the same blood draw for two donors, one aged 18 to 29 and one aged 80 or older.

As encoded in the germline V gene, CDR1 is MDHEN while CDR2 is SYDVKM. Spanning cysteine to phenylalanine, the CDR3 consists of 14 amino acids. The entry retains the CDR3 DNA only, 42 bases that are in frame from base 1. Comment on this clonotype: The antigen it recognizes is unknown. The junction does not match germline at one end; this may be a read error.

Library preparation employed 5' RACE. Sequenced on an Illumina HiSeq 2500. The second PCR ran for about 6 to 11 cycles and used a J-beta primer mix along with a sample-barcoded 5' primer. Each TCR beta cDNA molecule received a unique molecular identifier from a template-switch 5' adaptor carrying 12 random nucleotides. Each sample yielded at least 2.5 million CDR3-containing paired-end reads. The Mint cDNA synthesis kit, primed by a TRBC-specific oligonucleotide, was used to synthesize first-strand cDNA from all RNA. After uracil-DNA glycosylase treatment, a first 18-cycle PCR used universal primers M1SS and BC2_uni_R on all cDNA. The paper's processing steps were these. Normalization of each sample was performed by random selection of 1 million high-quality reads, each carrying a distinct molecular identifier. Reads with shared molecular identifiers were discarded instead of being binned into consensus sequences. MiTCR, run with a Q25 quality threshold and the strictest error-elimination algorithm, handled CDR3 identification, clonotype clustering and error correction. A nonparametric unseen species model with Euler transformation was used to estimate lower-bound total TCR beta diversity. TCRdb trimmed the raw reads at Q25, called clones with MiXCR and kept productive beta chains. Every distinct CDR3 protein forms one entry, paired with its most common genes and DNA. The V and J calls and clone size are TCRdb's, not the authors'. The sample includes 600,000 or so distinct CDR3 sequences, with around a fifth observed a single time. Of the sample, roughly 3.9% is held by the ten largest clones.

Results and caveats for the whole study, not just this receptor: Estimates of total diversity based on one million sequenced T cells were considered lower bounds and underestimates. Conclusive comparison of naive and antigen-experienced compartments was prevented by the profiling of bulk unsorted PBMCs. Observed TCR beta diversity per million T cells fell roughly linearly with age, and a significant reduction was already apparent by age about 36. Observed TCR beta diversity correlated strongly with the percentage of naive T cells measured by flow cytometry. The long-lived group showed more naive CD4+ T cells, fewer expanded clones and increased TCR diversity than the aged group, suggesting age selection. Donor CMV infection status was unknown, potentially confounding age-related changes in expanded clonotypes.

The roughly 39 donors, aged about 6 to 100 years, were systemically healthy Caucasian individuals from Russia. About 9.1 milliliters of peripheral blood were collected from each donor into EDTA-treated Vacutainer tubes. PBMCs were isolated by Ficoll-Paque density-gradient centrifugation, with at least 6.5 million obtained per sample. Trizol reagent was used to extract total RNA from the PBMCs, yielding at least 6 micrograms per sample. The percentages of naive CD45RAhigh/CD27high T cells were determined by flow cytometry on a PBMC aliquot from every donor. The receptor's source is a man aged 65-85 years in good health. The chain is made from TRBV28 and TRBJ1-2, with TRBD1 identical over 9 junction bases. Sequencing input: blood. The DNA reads TGTGCCAGCAGCACAGTGGGACAGGGCTATGGCCACACCTTC. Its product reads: CASSTVGQGYGHTF.